This T cell receptor (beta chain) emerged from a study of blood T cell repertoires in COVID-19. As for the study in general: Samples representing acute and convalescent COVID-19 were sourced from the United States, Italy and Spain.

V lost 6 bases, J lost 14 bases, and 5 bases stayed unmatched. The CDR3 has 11 amino acids. Assay: immunoSEQ multiplex PCR; the TCRdb copy retains only in-frame clones and omits some. The sample includes under 350,000 clones, 80% to 90% of them seen just once. This chain connects TRBV12-3 or TRBV12-4 to TRBJ2-3, with TRBD2 matching over 10 bases. This sequence was found in a man aged 40-49 years with acute or convalescent COVID-19. The sample comprised peripheral blood. This CDR3 is CASRLAGEAYF. CDR3 in DNA: TGTGCCAGCAGGCTAGCGGGGGAAGCGTATTTT.